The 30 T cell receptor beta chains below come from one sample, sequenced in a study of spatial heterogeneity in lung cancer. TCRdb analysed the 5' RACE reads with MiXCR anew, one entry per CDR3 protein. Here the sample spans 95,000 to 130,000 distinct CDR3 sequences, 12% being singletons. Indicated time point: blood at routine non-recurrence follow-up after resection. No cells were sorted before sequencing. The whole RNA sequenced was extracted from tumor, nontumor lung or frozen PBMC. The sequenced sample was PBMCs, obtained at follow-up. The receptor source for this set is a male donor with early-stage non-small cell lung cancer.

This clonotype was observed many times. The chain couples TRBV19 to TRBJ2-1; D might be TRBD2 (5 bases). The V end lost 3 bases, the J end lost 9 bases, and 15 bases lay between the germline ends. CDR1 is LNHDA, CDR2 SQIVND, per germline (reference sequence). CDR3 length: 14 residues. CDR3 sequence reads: CASSIGLAYGEQFF. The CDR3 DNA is TGTGCCAGTAGTATTGGGCTAGCTTACGGTGAGCAGTTCTTC.

This CDR3 reads CASSRQPHEQFF. CDR3 in DNA: TGTGCCAGCAGCCGACAGCCCCATGAGCAGTTCTTC. The rearrangement joins TRBV11-3 to TRBJ2-1; weak D call: TRBD1 (5 bases). Germline values: CDR1 SGHNT, CDR2 YENEEA. Trimming took off 5 bases at V and 8 bases at J, with 10 bases between the two ends. This CDR3 spans 12 amino acids.

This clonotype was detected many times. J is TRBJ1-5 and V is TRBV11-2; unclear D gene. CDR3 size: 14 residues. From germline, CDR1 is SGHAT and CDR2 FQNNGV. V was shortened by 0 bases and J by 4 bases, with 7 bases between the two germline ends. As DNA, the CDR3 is TGTGCCAGCAGCTTAGATGCCTCGAATCAGCCCCAGCATTTT. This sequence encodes CASSLDASNQPQHF.

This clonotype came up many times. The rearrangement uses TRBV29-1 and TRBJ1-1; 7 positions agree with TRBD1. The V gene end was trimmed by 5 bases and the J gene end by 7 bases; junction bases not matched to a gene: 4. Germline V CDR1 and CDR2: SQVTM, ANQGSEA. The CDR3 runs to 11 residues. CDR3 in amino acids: CSVRQGLEAFF. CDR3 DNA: TGCAGCGTTAGACAGGGTCTTGAAGCTTTCTTT.

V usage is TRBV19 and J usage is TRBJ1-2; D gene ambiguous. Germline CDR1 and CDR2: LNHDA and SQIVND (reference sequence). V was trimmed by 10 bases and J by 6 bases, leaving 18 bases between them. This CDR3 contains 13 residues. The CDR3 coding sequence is TGTGCCATGAGTCGCCGGGCTAAGGATGGCTACACCTTC. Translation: CAMSRRAKDGYTF.

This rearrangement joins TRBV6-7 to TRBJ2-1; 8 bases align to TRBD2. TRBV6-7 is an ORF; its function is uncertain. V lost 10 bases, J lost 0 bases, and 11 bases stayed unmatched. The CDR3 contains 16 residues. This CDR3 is CATRGGPASSYNEQFF. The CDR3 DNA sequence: TGTGCCACCCGGGGGGGGCCGGCCAGCTCCTACAATGAGCAGTTCTTC.

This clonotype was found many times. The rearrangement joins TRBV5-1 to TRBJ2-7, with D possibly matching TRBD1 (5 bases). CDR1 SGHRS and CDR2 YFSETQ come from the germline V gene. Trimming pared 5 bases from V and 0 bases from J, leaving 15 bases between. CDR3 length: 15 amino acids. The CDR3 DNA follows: TGCGCCAGCAGAATTGACAGTAAATCCTCCTACGAGCAGTACTTC. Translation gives CASRIDSKSSYEQYF.

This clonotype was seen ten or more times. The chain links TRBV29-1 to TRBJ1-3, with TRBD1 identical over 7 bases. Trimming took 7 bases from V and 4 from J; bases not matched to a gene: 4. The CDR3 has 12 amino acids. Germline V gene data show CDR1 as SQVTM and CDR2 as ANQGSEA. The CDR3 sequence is CSAGQSGNTIYF. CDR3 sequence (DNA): TGCAGCGCGGGACAGTCCGGAAACACCATATATTTT.

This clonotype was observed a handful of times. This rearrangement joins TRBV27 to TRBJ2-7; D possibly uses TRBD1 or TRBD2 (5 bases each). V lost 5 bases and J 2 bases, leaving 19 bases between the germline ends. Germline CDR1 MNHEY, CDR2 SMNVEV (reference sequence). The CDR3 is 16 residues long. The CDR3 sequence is CASSRRPPGQTYEQYF. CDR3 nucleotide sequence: TGTGCCAGCAGTCGCCGCCCCCCGGGGCAGACCTACGAGCAGTACTTC.

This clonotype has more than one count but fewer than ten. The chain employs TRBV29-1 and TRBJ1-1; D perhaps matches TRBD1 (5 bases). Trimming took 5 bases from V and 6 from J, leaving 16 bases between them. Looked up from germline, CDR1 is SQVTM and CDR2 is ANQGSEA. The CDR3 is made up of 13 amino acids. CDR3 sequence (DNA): TGCAGCGTTTGGGACCGGACTGGCGCTGAAGCTTTCTTT. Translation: CSVWDRTGAEAFF.

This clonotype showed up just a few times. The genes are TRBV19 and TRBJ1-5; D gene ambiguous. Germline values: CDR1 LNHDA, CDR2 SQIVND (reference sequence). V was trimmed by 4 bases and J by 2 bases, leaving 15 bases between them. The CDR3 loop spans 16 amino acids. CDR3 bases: TGTGCCAGTAGTAAGAGAAGGGCTGAGGGCAATCAGCCCCAGCATTTT. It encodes CASSKRRAEGNQPQHF.

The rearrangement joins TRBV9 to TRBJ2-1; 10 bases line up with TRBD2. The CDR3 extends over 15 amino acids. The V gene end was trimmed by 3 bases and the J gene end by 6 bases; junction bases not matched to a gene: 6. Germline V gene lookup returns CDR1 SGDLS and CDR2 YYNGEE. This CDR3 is CASSAVAGGFNEQFF. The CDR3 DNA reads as TGTGCCAGCAGCGCGGTAGCGGGGGGTTTCAATGAGCAGTTCTTC.

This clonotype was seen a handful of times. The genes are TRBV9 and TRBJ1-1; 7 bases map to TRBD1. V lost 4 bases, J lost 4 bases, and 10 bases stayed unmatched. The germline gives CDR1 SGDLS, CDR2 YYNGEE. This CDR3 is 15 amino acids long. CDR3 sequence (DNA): TGTGCCAGCAGCCGCGGCGAGGGGGCGGGCACTGAAGCTTTCTTT. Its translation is CASSRGEGAGTEAFF.

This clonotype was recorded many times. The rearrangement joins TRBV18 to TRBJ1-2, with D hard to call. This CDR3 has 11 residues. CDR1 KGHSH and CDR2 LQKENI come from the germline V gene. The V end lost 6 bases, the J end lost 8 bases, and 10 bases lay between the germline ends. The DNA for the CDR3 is TGTGCCAGCTCCCCCGCCACCGGCTACACCTTC. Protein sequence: CASSPATGYTF. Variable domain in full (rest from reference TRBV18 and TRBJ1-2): NAGVMQNPRHLVRRRGQEARLRCSPMKGHSHVYWYRQLPEEGLKFMVYLQKENIIDESGMPKERFSAEFPKEGPSILRIQQVVRGDSAAYFCASSPATGYTFGSGTRLTVV.

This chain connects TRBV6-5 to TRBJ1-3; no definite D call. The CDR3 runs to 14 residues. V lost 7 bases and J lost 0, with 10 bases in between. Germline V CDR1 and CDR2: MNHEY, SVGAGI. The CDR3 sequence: CASMTDPSGNTIYF. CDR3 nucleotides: TGTGCCAGCATGACGGACCCCTCTGGAAACACCATATATTTT.

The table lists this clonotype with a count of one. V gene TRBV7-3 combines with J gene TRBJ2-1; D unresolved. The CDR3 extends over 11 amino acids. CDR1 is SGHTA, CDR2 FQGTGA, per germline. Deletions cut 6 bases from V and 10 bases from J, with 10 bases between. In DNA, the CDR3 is TGTGCCAGCAGGTACGACTCGGAGCAGTTCTTC. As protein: CASRYDSEQFF.

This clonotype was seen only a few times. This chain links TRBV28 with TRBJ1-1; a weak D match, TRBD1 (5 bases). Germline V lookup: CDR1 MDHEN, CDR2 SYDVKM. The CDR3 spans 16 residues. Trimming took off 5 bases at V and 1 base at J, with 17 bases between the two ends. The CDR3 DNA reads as TGTGCCAGCAGTCCCTTGGCGGGACGGGGGAACACTGAAGCTTTCTTT. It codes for CASSPLAGRGNTEAFF.

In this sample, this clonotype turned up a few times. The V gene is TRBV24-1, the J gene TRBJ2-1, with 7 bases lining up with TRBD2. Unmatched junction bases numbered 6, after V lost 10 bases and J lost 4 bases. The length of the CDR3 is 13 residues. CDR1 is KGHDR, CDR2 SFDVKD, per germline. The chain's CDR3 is CATGDYSYNEQFF. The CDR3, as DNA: TGTGCCACAGGGGACTATTCTTACAATGAGCAGTTCTTC.

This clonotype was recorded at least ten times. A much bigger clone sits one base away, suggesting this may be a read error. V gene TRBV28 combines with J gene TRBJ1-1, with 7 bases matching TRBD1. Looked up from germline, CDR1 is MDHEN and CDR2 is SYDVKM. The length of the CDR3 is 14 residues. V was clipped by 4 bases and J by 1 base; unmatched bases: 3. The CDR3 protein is CASSSGQTNTEAFF. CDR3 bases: TGTGCCAGCAGTTCGGGACAGACGAACACTGAAGCTTTCTTT.

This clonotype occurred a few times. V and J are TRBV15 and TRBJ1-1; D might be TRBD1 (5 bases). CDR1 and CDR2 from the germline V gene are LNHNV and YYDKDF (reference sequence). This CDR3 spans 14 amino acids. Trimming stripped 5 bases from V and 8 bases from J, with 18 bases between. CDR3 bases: TGTGCCACCAGCGCCGAAGCCAGGGAGCGGGAAGCTTTCTTT. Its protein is CATSAEAREREAFF.

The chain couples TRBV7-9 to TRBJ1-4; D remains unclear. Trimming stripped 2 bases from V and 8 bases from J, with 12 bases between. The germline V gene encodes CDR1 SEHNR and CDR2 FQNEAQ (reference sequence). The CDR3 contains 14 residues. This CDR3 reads CASSLSWGSEKLFF. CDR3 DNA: TGTGCCAGCAGCTTATCGTGGGGAAGCGAAAAACTGTTTTTT.

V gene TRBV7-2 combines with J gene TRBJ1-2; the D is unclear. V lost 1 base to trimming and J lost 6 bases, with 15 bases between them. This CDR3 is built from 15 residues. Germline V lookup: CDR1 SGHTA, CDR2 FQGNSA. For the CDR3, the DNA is TGTGCCAGCAGCTTAGGCCGGCTACTGCCCGATGGCTACACCTTC. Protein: CASSLGRLLPDGYTF.

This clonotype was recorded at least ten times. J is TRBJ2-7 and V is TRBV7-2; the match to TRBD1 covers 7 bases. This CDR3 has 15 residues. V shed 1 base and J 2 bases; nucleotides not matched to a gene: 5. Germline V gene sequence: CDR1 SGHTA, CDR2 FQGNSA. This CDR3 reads CASSLDRDSTYEQYF. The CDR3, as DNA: TGTGCCAGCAGCTTAGATAGGGACAGCACCTACGAGCAGTACTTC.

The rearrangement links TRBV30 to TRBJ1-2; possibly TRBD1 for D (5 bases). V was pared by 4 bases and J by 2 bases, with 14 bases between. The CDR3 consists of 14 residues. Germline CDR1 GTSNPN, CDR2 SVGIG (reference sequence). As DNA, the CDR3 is TGTGCCTGGAAGCGGGGCTGGAGGAACTATGGCTACACCTTC. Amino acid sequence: CAWKRGWRNYGYTF. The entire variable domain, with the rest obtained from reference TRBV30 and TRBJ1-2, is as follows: SQTIHQWPATLVQPVGSPLSLECTVEGTSNPNLYWYRQAAGRGLQLLFYSVGIGQISSEVPQNLSASRPQDRQFILSSKKLLLSDSGFYLCAWKRGWRNYGYTFGSGTRLTVV.

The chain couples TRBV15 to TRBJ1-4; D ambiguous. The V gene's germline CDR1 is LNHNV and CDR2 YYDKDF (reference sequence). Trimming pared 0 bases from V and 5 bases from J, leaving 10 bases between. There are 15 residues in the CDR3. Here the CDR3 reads CATSRDNLRNEKLFF. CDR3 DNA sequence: TGTGCCACCAGCAGAGATAATCTTCGGAATGAAAAACTGTTTTTT. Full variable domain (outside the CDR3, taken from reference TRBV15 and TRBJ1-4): DAMVIQNPRYQVTQFGKPVTLSCSQTLNHNVMYWYQQKSSQAPKLLFHYYDKDFNNEADTPDNFQSRRPNTSFCFLDIRSPGLGDTAMYLCATSRDNLRNEKLFFGSGTQLSVL.

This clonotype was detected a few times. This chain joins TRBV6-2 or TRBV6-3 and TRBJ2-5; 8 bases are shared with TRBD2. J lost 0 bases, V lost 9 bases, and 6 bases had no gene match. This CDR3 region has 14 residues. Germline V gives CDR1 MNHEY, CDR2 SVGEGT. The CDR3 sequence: CASRAGAYQETQYF. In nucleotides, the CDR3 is TGTGCCAGTAGAGCGGGGGCCTACCAAGAGACCCAGTACTTC.

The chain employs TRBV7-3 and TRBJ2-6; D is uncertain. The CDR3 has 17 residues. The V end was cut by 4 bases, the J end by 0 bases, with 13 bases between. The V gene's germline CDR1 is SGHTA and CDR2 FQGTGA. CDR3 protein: CASSSSGSSSGANVLTF. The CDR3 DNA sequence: TGTGCCAGCAGCTCCTCCGGGTCCAGCTCTGGGGCCAACGTCCTGACTTTC. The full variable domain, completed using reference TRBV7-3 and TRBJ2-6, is GAGVSQTPSNKVTEKGKYVELRCDPISGHTALYWYRQSLGQGPEFLIYFQGTGAADDSGLPNDRFFAVRPEGSVSTLKIQRTERGDSAVYLCASSSSGSSSGANVLTFGAGSRLTVL.

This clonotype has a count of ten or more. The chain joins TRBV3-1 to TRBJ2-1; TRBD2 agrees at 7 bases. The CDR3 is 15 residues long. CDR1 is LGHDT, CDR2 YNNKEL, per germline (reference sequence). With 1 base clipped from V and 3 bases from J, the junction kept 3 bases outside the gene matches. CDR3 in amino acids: CASSQGLADYNEQFF. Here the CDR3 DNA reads TGTGCCAGCAGCCAAGGGCTAGCGGACTACAATGAGCAGTTCTTC.

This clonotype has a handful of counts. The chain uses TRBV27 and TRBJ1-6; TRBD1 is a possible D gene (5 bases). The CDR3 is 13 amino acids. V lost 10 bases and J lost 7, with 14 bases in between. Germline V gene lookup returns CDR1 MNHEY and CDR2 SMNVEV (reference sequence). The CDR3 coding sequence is TGTGCCACCAAGGGGTTTCGAAATTCACCCCTCCACTTT. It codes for CATKGFRNSPLHF.

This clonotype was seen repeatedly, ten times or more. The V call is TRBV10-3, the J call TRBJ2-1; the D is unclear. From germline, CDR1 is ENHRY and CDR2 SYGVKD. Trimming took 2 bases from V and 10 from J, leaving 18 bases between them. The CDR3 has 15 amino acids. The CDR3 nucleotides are TGTGCCATCAGTGAGGCAACCGGGTCTTCGGTAGAGCAGTTCTTC. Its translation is CAISEATGSSVEQFF.